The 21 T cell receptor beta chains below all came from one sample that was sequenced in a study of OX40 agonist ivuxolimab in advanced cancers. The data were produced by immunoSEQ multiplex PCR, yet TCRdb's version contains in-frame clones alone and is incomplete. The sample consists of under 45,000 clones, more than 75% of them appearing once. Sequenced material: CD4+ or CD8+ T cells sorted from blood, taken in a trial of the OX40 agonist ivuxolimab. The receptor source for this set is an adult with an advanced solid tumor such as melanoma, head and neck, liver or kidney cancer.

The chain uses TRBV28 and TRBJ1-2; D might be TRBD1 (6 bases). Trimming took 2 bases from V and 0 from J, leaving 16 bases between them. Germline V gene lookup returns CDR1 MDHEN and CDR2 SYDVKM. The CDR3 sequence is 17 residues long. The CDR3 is CASSLGSQGNPNYGYTF. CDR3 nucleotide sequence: TGTGCCAGCAGTTTAGGTTCACAGGGCAACCCTAACTATGGCTACACCTTC.

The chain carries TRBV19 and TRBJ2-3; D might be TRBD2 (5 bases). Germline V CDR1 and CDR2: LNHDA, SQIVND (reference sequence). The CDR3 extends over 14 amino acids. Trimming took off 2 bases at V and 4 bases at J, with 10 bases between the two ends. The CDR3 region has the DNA TGTGCCAGTAGTATACCGGGGTTTGCAGATACGCAGTATTTT. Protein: CASSIPGFADTQYF.

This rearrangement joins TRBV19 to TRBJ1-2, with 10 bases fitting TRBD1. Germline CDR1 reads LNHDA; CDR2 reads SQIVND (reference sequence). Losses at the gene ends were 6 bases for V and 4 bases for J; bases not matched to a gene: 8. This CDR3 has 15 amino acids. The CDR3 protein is CASSRGTGVPYGYTF. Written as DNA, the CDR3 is TGTGCCAGTAGCCGGGGGACAGGGGTCCCCTATGGCTACACCTTC.

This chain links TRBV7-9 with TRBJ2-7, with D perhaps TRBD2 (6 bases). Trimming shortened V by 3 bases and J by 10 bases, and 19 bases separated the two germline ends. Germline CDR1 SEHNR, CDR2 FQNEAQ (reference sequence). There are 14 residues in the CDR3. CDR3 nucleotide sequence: TGTGCCAGCAGCTTCCTCGGTCGGGCGGGGCCCCAGTACTTC. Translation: CASSFLGRAGPQYF.

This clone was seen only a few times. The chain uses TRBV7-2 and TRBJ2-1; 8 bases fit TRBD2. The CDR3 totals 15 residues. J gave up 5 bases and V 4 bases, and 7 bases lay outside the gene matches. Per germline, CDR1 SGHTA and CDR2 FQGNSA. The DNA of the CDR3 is TGTGCCAGCAGCTCCCATAGCGGGGAAAACAATGAGCAGTTCTTC. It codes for CASSSHSGENNEQFF.

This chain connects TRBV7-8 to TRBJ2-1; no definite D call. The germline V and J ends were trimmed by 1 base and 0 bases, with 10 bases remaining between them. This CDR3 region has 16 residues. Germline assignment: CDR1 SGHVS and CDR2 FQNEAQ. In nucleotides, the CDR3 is TGTGCCAGCAGCTTAGGGGGAACGGGCTCCTACAATGAGCAGTTCTTC. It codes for CASSLGGTGSYNEQFF.

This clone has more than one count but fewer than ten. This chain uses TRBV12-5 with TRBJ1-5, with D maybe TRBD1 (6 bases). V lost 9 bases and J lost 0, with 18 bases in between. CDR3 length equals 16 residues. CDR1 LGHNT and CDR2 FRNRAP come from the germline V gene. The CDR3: CASAGTTKSSNQPQHF. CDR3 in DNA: TGTGCTAGCGCCGGGACAACGAAGTCTAGCAATCAGCCCCAGCATTTT.

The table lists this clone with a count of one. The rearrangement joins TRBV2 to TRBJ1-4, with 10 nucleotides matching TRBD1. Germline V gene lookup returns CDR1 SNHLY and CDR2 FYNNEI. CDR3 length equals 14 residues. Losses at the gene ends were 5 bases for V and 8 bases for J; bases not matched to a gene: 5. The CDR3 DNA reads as TGTGCCAGCAGTTTCGACAGGGGGCCCGAAAAACTGTTTTTT. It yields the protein CASSFDRGPEKLFF.

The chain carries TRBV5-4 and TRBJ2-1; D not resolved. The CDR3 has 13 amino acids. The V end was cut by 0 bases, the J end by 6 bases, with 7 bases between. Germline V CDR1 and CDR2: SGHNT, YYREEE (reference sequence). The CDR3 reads CASSLDYSNEQFF. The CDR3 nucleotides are TGTGCCAGCAGCTTGGACTATTCCAATGAGCAGTTCTTC.

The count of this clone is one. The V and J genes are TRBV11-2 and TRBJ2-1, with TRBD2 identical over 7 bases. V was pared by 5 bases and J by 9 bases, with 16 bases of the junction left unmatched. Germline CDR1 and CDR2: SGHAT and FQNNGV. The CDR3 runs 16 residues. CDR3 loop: CASSLPSGGSGGEQFF. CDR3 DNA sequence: TGTGCCAGCAGCCTCCCTAGCGGAGGATCTGGTGGTGAGCAGTTCTTC.

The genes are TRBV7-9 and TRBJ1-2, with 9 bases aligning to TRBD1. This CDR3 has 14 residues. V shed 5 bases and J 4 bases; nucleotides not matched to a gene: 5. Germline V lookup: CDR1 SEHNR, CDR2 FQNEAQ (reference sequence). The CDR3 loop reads CASSRTGEGYGYTF. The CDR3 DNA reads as TGTGCCAGCAGCCGGACAGGGGAAGGCTATGGCTACACCTTC.

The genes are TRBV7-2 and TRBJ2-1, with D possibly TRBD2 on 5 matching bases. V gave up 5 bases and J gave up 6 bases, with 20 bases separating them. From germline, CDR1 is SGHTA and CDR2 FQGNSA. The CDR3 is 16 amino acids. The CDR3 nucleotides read TGTGCCAGCAGCAGGCTTTCGGGAATCGCCCGCAATGAGCAGTTCTTC. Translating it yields CASSRLSGIARNEQFF.

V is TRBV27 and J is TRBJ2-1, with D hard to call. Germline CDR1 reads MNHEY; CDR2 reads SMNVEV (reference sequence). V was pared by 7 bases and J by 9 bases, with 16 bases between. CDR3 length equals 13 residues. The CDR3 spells CASMHNPGGEQFF. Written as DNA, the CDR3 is TGTGCCAGCATGCACAACCCAGGCGGTGAGCAGTTCTTC.

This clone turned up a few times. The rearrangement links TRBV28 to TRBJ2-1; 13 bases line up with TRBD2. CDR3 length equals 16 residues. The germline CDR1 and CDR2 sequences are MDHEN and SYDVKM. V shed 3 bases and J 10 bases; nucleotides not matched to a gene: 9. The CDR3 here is CASSLGLAGILGEQFF. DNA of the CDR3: TGTGCCAGCAGTTTGGGACTAGCGGGGATCCTCGGGGAGCAGTTCTTC.

CDR3: CASSVERDRPSTDTQYF. Written as DNA, the CDR3 is TGTGCCAGCAGCGTAGAGCGGGACAGGCCTAGCACAGATACGCAGTATTTT. This rearrangement joins TRBV9 to TRBJ2-3, with D perhaps matching TRBD1 (8 bases). The germline V gene encodes CDR1 SGDLS and CDR2 YYNGEE. The CDR3 spans 17 residues. V was shortened by 0 bases and J by 0 bases, with 14 bases between the two germline ends.

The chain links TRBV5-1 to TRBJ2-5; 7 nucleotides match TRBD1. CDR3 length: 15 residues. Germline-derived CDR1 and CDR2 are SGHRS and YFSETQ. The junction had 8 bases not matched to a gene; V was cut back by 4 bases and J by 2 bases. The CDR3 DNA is TGCGCCAGCAGCCCCGGACAGGCCTTTCAAGAGACCCAGTACTTC. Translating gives CASSPGQAFQETQYF.

The CDR3 region has the DNA TGTGCCATCAGTGAGTCTAAACTAGCGGGAGACGGCTATTATGAGCAGTTCTTC. Protein sequence: CAISESKLAGDGYYEQFF. The genes are TRBV10-3 and TRBJ2-1; 11 nucleotides agree with TRBD2. V lost 0 bases and J lost 8; bases outside the gene matches: 12. In germline, CDR1 is ENHRY, CDR2 SYGVKD. The CDR3 runs 18 residues.

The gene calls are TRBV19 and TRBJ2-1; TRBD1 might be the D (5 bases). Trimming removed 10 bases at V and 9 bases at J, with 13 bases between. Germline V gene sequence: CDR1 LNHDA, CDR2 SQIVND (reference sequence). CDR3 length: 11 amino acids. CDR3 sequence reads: CATRSGSEQFF. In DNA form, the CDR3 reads TGTGCCACTAGATCAGGGTCTGAGCAGTTCTTC. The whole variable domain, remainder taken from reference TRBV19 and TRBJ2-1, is DGGITQSPKYLFRKEGQNVTLSCEQNLNHDAMYWYRQDPGQGLRLIYYSQIVNDFQKGDIAEGYSVSREKKESFPLTVTSAQKNPTAFYLCATRSGSEQFFGPGTRLTVL.

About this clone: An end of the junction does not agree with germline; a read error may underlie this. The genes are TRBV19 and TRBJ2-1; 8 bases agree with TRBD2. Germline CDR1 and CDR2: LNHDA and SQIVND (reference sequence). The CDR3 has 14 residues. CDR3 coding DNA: TGTGCCAGTAGGTTAGCGGGGTCCTTCAATGAGCAGTTCTTC. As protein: CASRLAGSFNEQFF.

The CDR3 spells CASSFIQGNGYTF. The CDR3 nucleotides are TGTGCCAGCAGCTTCATACAGGGAAATGGCTACACCTTC. The genes are TRBV11-1 and TRBJ1-2; weak D call: TRBD1 (6 bases). Germline CDR1 and CDR2: SGHAT and FQDESV (reference sequence). The CDR3 spans 13 residues. Trimming left V 3 bases short and J 6 bases short, with 11 bases between.

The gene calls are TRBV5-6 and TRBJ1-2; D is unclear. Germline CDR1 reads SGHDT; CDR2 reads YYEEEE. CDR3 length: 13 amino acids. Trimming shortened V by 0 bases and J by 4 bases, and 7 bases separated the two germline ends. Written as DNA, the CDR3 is TGTGCCAGCAGCTTGGAAGGCTCCTATGGCTACACCTTC. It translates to CASSLEGSYGYTF.